The clone carrying this T cell receptor (beta chain) was observed many times. Unique molecular identifiers were used in preparing the TCRbeta library. One entry per CDR3 protein, called by TCRdb with MiXCR from the PCR reads. The sample lists 450,000 to 500,000 distinct CDR3 sequences; approximately 13% were seen once. This entry belongs to a study of T-cell reconstitution after alpha-beta-depleted transplantation in children. The ends were cut back, 4 bases at V and 0 bases at J, with 9 bases in the middle. CDR3 size: 14 residues. Germline V gene lookup returns CDR1 MNHEY and CDR2 SVGEGT. The sequences come from PBMCs from the stem cell graft donor, collected from the stem cell graft. This chain links TRBV6-2 or TRBV6-3 with TRBJ1-1, with D unclear. The receptor comes from a human donor who donated a stem cell graft to a child with combined immunodeficiency. The CDR3: CASSFKGMNTEAFF. The CDR3 nucleotides read TGTGCCAGCAGTTTCAAGGGAATGAACACTGAAGCTTTCTTT.